This TCR beta chain was profiled in a study of T cell responses to AZD1222 COVID-19 vaccine. Data came from immunoSEQ multiplex PCR; TCRdb stores just in-frame clones and leaves some out. The table records approximately 100,000 clones, 80% to 90% of them present only once. V was clipped by 6 bases and J by 5 bases, with 11 bases between them. Germline values: CDR1 MNHEY, CDR2 SVGAGI. The length of the CDR3 is 13 residues. This TCR came from an adult in good health. The chain employs TRBV6-5 and TRBJ1-5; no firm D call. The sequencing here drew on peripheral blood, taken on day 0 of AZD1222 vaccination. CDR3 in amino acids: CASRSGRDQPQHF. CDR3 DNA sequence: TGTGCCAGCAGATCAGGACGGGATCAGCCCCAGCATTTT.